The entry below gives a single T cell receptor beta chain sequence along with its context. The sample originates from a study of blood T cell repertoires in COVID-19. Study details: Acute-phase and convalescent COVID-19 samples originated in the United States, Italy and Spain. The cDNA or gDNA used as material had been derived from T cells, B-cell-depleted T cells, or PBMCs.

The CDR3 is 15 amino acids. V was shortened by 0 bases and J by 1 base, with 9 bases between the two germline ends. Germline CDR1 SGHRS, CDR2 YFSETQ. Per the authors' pipeline: Scientists estimated how many nucleated cells there were by amplifying reference gene primers. Here immunoSEQ multiplex PCR was the method, and the copy in TCRdb shows in-frame clones only, minus some. V and J calls and clone size follow that table, whereas D and trimming were derived from the DNA. The profile covers 72,000 or so clones, with about four fifths appearing a single time and roughly 18% taken by the ten largest. The clonotype was recovered from a man in his 70s who had recovered from COVID-19. J is TRBJ2-3 and V is TRBV5-1, with D perhaps TRBD1 (6 bases). Sequenced material: peripheral blood. For the CDR3, the DNA is TGCGCCAGCAGCTTGGGACAGGAAGGCACAGATACGCAGTATTTT. Its translation: CASSLGQEGTDTQYF. Full variable domain (remainder filled in from reference TRBV5-1 and TRBJ2-3): KAGVTQTPRYLIKTRGQQVTLSCSPISGHRSVSWYQQTPGQGLQFLFEYFSETQRNKGNFPGRFSGRQFSNSRSEMNVSTLELGDSALYLCASSLGQEGTDTQYFGPGTRLTVL.